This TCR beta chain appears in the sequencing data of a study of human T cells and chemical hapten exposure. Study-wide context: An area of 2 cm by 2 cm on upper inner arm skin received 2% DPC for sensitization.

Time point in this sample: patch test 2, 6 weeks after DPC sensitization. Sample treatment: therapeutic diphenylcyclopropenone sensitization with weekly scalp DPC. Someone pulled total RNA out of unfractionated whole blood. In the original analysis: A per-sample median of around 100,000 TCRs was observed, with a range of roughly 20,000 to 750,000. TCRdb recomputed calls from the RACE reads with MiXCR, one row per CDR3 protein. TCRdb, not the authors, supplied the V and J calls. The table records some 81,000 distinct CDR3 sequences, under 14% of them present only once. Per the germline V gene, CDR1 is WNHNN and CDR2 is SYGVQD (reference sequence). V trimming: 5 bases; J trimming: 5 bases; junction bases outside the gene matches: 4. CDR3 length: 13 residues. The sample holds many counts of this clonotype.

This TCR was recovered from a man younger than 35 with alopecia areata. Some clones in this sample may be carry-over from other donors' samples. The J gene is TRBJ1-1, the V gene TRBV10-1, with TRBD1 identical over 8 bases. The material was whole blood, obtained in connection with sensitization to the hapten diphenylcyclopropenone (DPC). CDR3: CASSQGAGTEAFF. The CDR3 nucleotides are TGCGCCAGCAGTCAGGGGGCAGGGACTGAAGCTTTCTTT.